This T cell receptor (beta chain) was captured by sequencing in a study of T cell repertoires in ileal Crohn's disease. Across the whole study: 35% were active smokers at surgery; median disease duration was roughly 8 years. The M6 sample came from neoterminal ileum during colonoscopy after surgery. Notes on the study in general: Clonal expansions were more frequent in active smokers than non-smokers at surgery. Mucosal expansions were suggested to be mainly CD8 T cells.

This clone was counted only a few times. Its matching antigen is unknown. Profiling relied on immunoSEQ multiplex PCR, and the TCRdb table lists in-frame clones only, not all of them. The data hold about 11,000 clones, with 79% observed a single time. Time point reported: neoterminal ileum biopsy at postoperative endoscopy, about 6 months after surgery. The V and J ends lost 3 bases and 8 bases, in that order; junction bases with no gene match: 6. There are 14 residues in the CDR3. Germline CDR1 SGDLS, CDR2 YYNGEE. The sample was ileal tissue. This chain connects TRBV9 to TRBJ2-1; TRBD2 agrees at 9 bases. This receptor was identified in an adult with Crohn's disease. CDR3 loop: CASSGSGGVDEQFF. CDR3 DNA: TGTGCCAGCAGCGGTAGCGGGGGTGTAGATGAGCAGTTCTTC.